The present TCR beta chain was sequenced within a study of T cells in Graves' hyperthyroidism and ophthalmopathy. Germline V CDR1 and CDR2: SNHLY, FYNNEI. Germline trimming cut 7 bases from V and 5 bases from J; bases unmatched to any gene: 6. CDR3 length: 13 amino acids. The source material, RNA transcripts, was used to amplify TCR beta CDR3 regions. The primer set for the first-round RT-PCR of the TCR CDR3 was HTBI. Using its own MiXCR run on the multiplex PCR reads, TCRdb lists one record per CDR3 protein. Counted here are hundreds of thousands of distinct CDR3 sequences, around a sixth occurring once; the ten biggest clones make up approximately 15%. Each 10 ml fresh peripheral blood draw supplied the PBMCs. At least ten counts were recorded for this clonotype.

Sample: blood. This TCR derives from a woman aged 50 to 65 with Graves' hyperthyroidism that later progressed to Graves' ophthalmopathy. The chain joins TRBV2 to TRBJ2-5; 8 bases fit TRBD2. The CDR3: CASNWGGGETQYF. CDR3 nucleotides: TGTGCCAGCAACTGGGGCGGGGGGGAGACCCAGTACTTC.